This T cell receptor beta chain was recorded in a study of T cells in Graves' hyperthyroidism and ophthalmopathy. Overall study findings and caveats: Most thyroid clonotypes that were expanded above 0.001 also turned up in blood. The model anticipated ophthalmopathy a median about six months pre-onset. A model of 13 V-J pairs discriminated ophthalmopathy from stable hyperthyroidism.

This CDR3 has 15 residues. Germline CDR1 DFQATT, CDR2 SNEGSKA (reference sequence). Trimming took off 6 bases at V and 2 bases at J, with 16 bases between the two ends. This clonotype has at least ten counts. Its specificity is unknown. The TCR beta CDR3 regions underwent amplification using RNA transcripts as the source. In the first-round RT-PCR of the TCR CDR3, the HTBI primer set was used. Via MiXCR, TCRdb re-called the multiplex PCR reads, giving one row per CDR3 protein. The sample contains about 600,000 distinct CDR3 sequences, approximately 15% of which appear only once. The rearrangement joins TRBV20-1 to TRBJ2-2; D is perhaps TRBD1 or TRBD2 (6 bases each). This TCR was sampled from a woman between 18 and 30 years old with Graves' ophthalmopathy. Sequencing was performed on blood. CDR3 loop: CSALGGAGNTGELFF. In DNA form, the CDR3 reads TGCAGTGCCTTAGGGGGTGCGGGAAACACCGGGGAGCTGTTTTTT.